One sample yielded the 25 T cell receptor beta chains listed below, sequenced in a study of blood T cell repertoires in COVID-19. Some clones are missing from TCRdb's copy, which holds only in-frame ones; the method was immunoSEQ multiplex PCR. The table shows 20,000 to 25,000 clones, with about 88% occurring only once. Sequenced input: peripheral blood. The receptor source for this set is a man between 65 and 80 years old with acute or convalescent COVID-19.

This clone showed up just once. The CDR3 is CASSIGSYPETQYF. As DNA, the CDR3 is TGTGCCAGTAGTATAGGGAGTTATCCAGAGACCCAGTACTTC. V gene TRBV19 combines with J gene TRBJ2-5; no clear D. V was pared by 1 base and J by 4 bases, with 10 bases between. Germline V gives CDR1 LNHDA, CDR2 SQIVND (reference sequence). CDR3 length equals 14 residues.

J is TRBJ2-7 and V is TRBV18; 8 bases agree with TRBD1. From germline, CDR1 is KGHSH and CDR2 LQKENI. V lost 2 bases and J lost 3; bases outside the gene matches: 3. The CDR3 runs to 14 residues. CDR3 sequence: CASSPGTGYYEQYF. As DNA, the CDR3 is TGTGCCAGCTCACCAGGGACAGGATACTACGAGCAGTACTTC.

V gene TRBV6-9 combines with J gene TRBJ2-5; D gene unclear. CDR3 length: 13 residues. V lost 6 bases, J lost 0 bases, and 8 bases lay in between. Germline CDR1 and CDR2: MNHGY and SVAAGI. CDR3 nucleotide sequence: TGTGCCAGCAGACTTCAAGACCAAGAGACCCAGTACTTC. Translated, it gives CASRLQDQETQYF.

In its sample, this clone was seen a few times. The J gene is TRBJ1-5, the V gene TRBV7-9; D is unresolved. Per germline, CDR1 SEHNR and CDR2 FQNEAQ (reference sequence). This CDR3 has 14 residues. Deletions cut 1 base from V and 7 bases from J, with 11 bases between. This CDR3 is CASSLGRAGQPQHF. CDR3 DNA: TGTGCCAGCAGCTTAGGACGCGCGGGACAGCCCCAGCATTTT.

The chain carries TRBV9 and TRBJ2-3; possibly TRBD2 for D (5 bases). Per germline, CDR1 SGDLS and CDR2 YYNGEE. The germline V and J ends were trimmed by 0 bases and 3 bases, with 11 bases remaining between them. The CDR3 is made up of 15 amino acids. The CDR3 spells CASSVGRDWTDTQYF. CDR3 in DNA: TGTGCCAGCAGCGTAGGCCGGGATTGGACAGATACGCAGTATTTT.

The V gene is TRBV19, the J gene TRBJ1-6; 9 bases are a match to TRBD1. Germline V gives CDR1 LNHDA, CDR2 SQIVND (reference sequence). The CDR3 length is 17 residues. The junction had 4 bases not matched to a gene; V was cut back by 4 bases and J by 0 bases. The CDR3 DNA reads TGTGCCAGTAGTACTCCGACAGGGGGCTCCTATAATTCACCCCTCCACTTT. Translating gives CASSTPTGGSYNSPLHF.

This chain connects TRBV20-1 to TRBJ2-5; TRBD2 aligns across 7 bases. With 0 bases clipped from V and 13 bases from J, the junction kept 2 bases outside the gene matches. The CDR3 is 10 amino acids. Germline lookup yields CDR1 DFQATT and CDR2 SNEGSKA (reference sequence). This CDR3 reads CSAREAGVYF. CDR3 bases: TGCAGTGCTAGAGAGGCGGGGGTGTACTTC.

This chain uses TRBV10-1 with TRBJ1-3; D is ambiguous. Trimming pared 2 bases from V and 4 bases from J, leaving 9 bases between. This CDR3 spans 14 amino acids. Germline V gene lookup returns CDR1 WNHNN and CDR2 SYGVQD (reference sequence). CDR3 sequence: CASSEGQPGNTIYF. The CDR3 coding sequence is TGCGCCAGCAGTGAGGGGCAGCCCGGAAACACCATATATTTT.

The chain carries TRBV5-1 and TRBJ2-3, with 10 bases aligning to TRBD2. The germline gives CDR1 SGHRS, CDR2 YFSETQ. Unmatched junction bases numbered 9, after V lost 5 bases and J lost 0 bases. The CDR3 has 17 amino acids. CDR3 sequence (DNA): TGCGCCAGCAGTAGAGGAGGACTAGCGGTTAGCACAGATACGCAGTATTTT. Translated, it gives CASSRGGLAVSTDTQYF. Together with reference TRBV5-1 and TRBJ2-3, the CDR3 gives the full variable domain: KAGVTQTPRYLIKTRGQQVTLSCSPISGHRSVSWYQQTPGQGLQFLFEYFSETQRNKGNFPGRFSGRQFSNSRSEMNVSTLELGDSALYLCASSRGGLAVSTDTQYFGPGTRLTVL.

This chain joins TRBV6-6 and TRBJ2-3; D might be TRBD1 (5 bases). CDR3 length equals 15 residues. Trimming took off 7 bases at V and 0 bases at J, with 14 bases between the two ends. From germline, CDR1 is MNHNY and CDR2 SVGAGI (reference sequence). The CDR3 region is CASTLQGQSTDTQYF. In DNA form, the CDR3 reads TGTGCCAGCACCCTTCAGGGCCAAAGCACAGATACGCAGTATTTT.

This clone is a singleton in its sample. The chain couples TRBV27 to TRBJ2-3, with 11 bases identical to TRBD2. This CDR3 has 17 amino acids. Germline assignment: CDR1 MNHEY and CDR2 SMNVEV (reference sequence). V gave up 10 bases and J gave up 2 bases; unmatched junction bases: 14. Written as DNA, the CDR3 is TGTGCCACCAAAAGTTTAGGGACTAGCGGTTCCACAGATACGCAGTATTTT. This translates into CATKSLGTSGSTDTQYF.

The V gene is TRBV2, the J gene TRBJ2-1; tentatively, D is TRBD2 (6 bases). This CDR3 has 16 residues. Trimming pared 0 bases from V and 3 bases from J, leaving 12 bases between. The germline V gene encodes CDR1 SNHLY and CDR2 FYNNEI. The CDR3, as DNA: TGTGCCAGCAGTGAAGCCATCTTAGCGGTCTACAATGAGCAGTTCTTC. Protein product: CASSEAILAVYNEQFF.

The rearrangement joins TRBV28 to TRBJ2-7, with TRBD2 identical over 9 bases. Germline CDR1 reads MDHEN; CDR2 reads SYDVKM. The CDR3 has 16 residues. V shed 2 bases, J shed 2 bases, and the junction held 7 bases outside the gene matches. CDR3 residues: CASSLEAGGGTYEQYF. The CDR3 region has the DNA TGTGCCAGCAGTTTAGAGGCGGGAGGGGGTACCTACGAGCAGTACTTC.

J is TRBJ2-3 and V is TRBV28, with 9 bases fitting TRBD1. Germline values: CDR1 MDHEN, CDR2 SYDVKM. The trim removed 10 bases at V and 2 bases at J, leaving 13 bases unmatched. This CDR3 region has 16 residues. The DNA for the CDR3 is TGTGCCACCACAGGGGGCACTCCCCCCCACACAGATACGCAGTATTTT. Residues: CATTGGTPPHTDTQYF.

The V and J genes are TRBV5-5 and TRBJ1-4; D unclear. CDR1 is SGHKS, CDR2 YYEKEE, per germline (reference sequence). V was pared by 0 bases and J by 7 bases, with 7 bases between. CDR3 length: 13 amino acids. The CDR3 spells CASSLAQVEKLFF. The CDR3 DNA is TGTGCCAGCAGCTTGGCTCAGGTTGAAAAACTGTTTTTT.

The J gene is TRBJ2-3, the V gene TRBV28, with 11 bases fitting TRBD2. Germline CDR1 MDHEN, CDR2 SYDVKM. The V and J ends lost 6 bases and 0 bases, in that order; junction bases with no gene match: 8. CDR3 size: 17 residues. CDR3 region: CASSPGLAALSTDTQYF. The DNA for the CDR3 is TGTGCCAGCAGCCCGGGACTAGCGGCACTAAGCACAGATACGCAGTATTTT.

The chain uses TRBV9 and TRBJ2-3; D may be TRBD2 (5 bases). Germline V gene lookup returns CDR1 SGDLS and CDR2 YYNGEE. The CDR3 consists of 16 residues. V was pared by 7 bases and J by 1 base, with 19 bases between. The CDR3 DNA sequence: TGTGCCAGCGCCCTTGCTAGCAGGTTGGGCACAGATACGCAGTATTTT. It specifies CASALASRLGTDTQYF.

The rearrangement uses TRBV19 and TRBJ2-7, with 8 bases that match TRBD1. The length of the CDR3 is 14 residues. Losses at the gene ends were 7 bases for V and 2 bases for J; bases not matched to a gene: 7. Germline loops: CDR1 LNHDA, CDR2 SQIVND (reference sequence). DNA of the CDR3: TGTGCCAGTACCCAGGGGGCCTCGACCTACGAGCAGTACTTC. As protein: CASTQGASTYEQYF.

A few counts support this clone. The CDR3 region is CATSDRINEKLFF. DNA for the CDR3: TGTGCCACCTCGGACAGGATTAATGAAAAACTGTTTTTT. This chain links TRBV24-1 with TRBJ1-4; 7 bases align to TRBD1. Germline assignment: CDR1 KGHDR and CDR2 SFDVKD. J gave up 4 bases and V 9 bases, and 4 bases lay outside the gene matches. This CDR3 is built from 13 residues.

V and J are TRBV5-1 and TRBJ2-7; 12 bases line up with TRBD1. J was trimmed by 6 bases and V by 3 bases; bases with no gene match: 7. Per the germline V gene, CDR1 is SGHRS and CDR2 is YFSETQ. The CDR3 has 15 amino acids. For the CDR3, the DNA is TGCGCCAGCAGCTCGTCCGGGACAGGGGGCTTCGAGCAGTACTTC. Its protein is CASSSSGTGGFEQYF.

The V gene is TRBV11-2, the J gene TRBJ2-4; D unclear. Trimming stripped 1 base from V and 1 base from J, with 5 bases between. Germline loops: CDR1 SGHAT, CDR2 FQNNGV. This CDR3 is 14 amino acids long. The CDR3 nucleotides are TGTGCCAGCAGCTTAGTCGGGGCCAAAAACATTCAGTACTTC. Translating it yields CASSLVGAKNIQYF.

The chain combines TRBV10-3 with TRBJ1-3; 8 bases are a match to TRBD1. The CDR3 loop spans 14 amino acids. J gave up 2 bases and V 6 bases, and 3 bases lay outside the gene matches. Germline values: CDR1 ENHRY, CDR2 SYGVKD. In DNA, the CDR3 is TGTGCCATCAGATCGGACAGGGCTGGAAACACCATATATTTT. Its protein is CAIRSDRAGNTIYF.

The chain uses TRBV28 and TRBJ1-4, with 8 bases matching TRBD1. Trimming at V came to 4 bases and at J to 6 bases, leaving 7 bases not matched to a gene. Germline values: CDR1 MDHEN, CDR2 SYDVKM. This CDR3 has 15 amino acids. CDR3 sequence: CASSSWTGRDEKLFF. For the CDR3, the DNA is TGTGCCAGCAGTTCTTGGACAGGGAGGGATGAAAAACTGTTTTTT.

The CDR3 spells CAWSSGQVSGNTIYF. The DNA of the CDR3 is TGTGCCTGGAGTTCGGGACAGGTCTCTGGAAACACCATATATTTT. The V and J genes are TRBV30 and TRBJ1-3, with 8 bases aligning to TRBD1. CDR1 and CDR2 from the germline V gene are GTSNPN and SVGIG (reference sequence). J gave up 0 bases and V 2 bases, and 3 bases lay outside the gene matches. The CDR3 contains 15 residues.

This chain links TRBV21-1 with TRBJ1-5; the DNA was not used to check the table's D call, TRBD1. TRBV21-1 is termed a pseudogene. This CDR3 contains 14 residues. CDR3: CASSTTASNQPQHF. The CDR3 DNA reads as TGTGCCAGCAGCACTACAGCTAGCAATCAGCCCCAGCATTTT.